The clone carrying this T cell receptor beta chain showed up many times. Its antigen is currently unknown. This sample stems from a study of molecular identifiers for immune sequencing clone quantification. Whole-study findings and limits: The study found clones above 20 RNA copies held over 98% of effector molecules and under 1% in naive cells.

With RNA at 10%, 30% or 50%, naive CD8 libraries came from around 20,000 to 990,000 sorted cells. Naive CD8 T cells underwent sorting with the CD8+CD4-CCR7+CD45RA+ definition. Both previously described methods and listed TCR primers were employed to make bulk TCR libraries. In TCRdb, the PCR reads were re-called with MiXCR into one record per CDR3 protein. The table lists more than 550,000 distinct CDR3 sequences, roughly 25% of them singletons. Per germline, CDR1 GTSNPN and CDR2 SVGIG (reference sequence). The CDR3 covers 15 residues. V was clipped by 0 bases and J by 5 bases; unmatched bases: 8. What was sequenced was naive CD8+ T cells from blood, with Jurkat cell RNA spiked in. Indicated subset: FACS-sorted CD8+CD4-CCR7+CD45RA+ naive T cells. This TCR came from a human donor in good health. Some libraries in this study had Jurkat cell RNA spiked in. The chain employs TRBV30 and TRBJ2-3, with 7 bases that match TRBD2. The CDR3: CAWSVGSGGLDTQYF. The DNA for the CDR3 is TGTGCCTGGAGTGTAGGTTCGGGAGGTTTAGATACGCAGTATTTT. Full variable domain (remainder filled in from reference TRBV30 and TRBJ2-3): SQTIHQWPATLVQPVGSPLSLECTVEGTSNPNLYWYRQAAGRGLQLLFYSVGIGQISSEVPQNLSASRPQDRQFILSSKKLLLSDSGFYLCAWSVGSGGLDTQYFGPGTRLTVL.